Each of the 8 T cell receptor beta chains below was sequenced from the same sample in a study of T cell responses to AZD1222 COVID-19 vaccine. Clones were read by immunoSEQ multiplex PCR, and TCRdb kept only the in-frame ones, dropping some. This sample has fewer than 180,000 clones, with around 94% found just once. The specimen was peripheral blood, collected on day 0 of AZD1222 vaccination. These receptors all stem from an adult in good health.

V is TRBV2 and J is TRBJ1-6, with D hard to call. This CDR3 has 15 residues. Germline V gene data show CDR1 as SNHLY and CDR2 as FYNNEI. Trimming removed 3 bases from V and 4 bases from J, with 10 bases in between. The CDR3 here is CASSDLRHYNSPLHF. Written as DNA, the CDR3 is TGTGCCAGCAGTGATTTGAGACATTATAATTCACCCCTCCACTTT.

The gene calls are TRBV7-2 and TRBJ1-2, with D possibly being TRBD1 (6 bases). Trimming left V 7 bases short and J 0 bases short, with 21 bases between. The CDR3 totals 17 residues. Germline CDR1 SGHTA, CDR2 FQGNSA. The CDR3 region has the DNA TGTGCCAGCAATTCCGTGACAGGCCGAATAACTAACTATGGCTACACCTTC. Amino acids: CASNSVTGRITNYGYTF. The full variable domain, completed using reference TRBV7-2 and TRBJ1-2, is GAGVSQSPSNKVTEKGKDVELRCDPISGHTALYWYRQSLGQGLEFLIYFQGNSAPDKSGLPSDRFSAERTGGSVSTLTIQRTQQEDSAVYLCASNSVTGRITNYGYTFGSGTRLTVV.

The chain joins TRBV19 to TRBJ2-3; the match to TRBD2 covers 7 bases. The CDR3 runs to 12 residues. Trimming at V came to 5 bases and at J to 8 bases, leaving 4 bases not matched to a gene. Germline assignment: CDR1 LNHDA and CDR2 SQIVND (reference sequence). CDR3 in amino acids: CASSSTGGTQYF. The DNA of the CDR3 is TGTGCCAGTAGTTCGACGGGGGGTACGCAGTATTTT.

This clone was observed a few times. J is TRBJ2-1 and V is TRBV6-1; 11 bases map to TRBD2. The CDR3 is 15 amino acids. The ends lost 3 bases at V and 4 bases at J; junction bases unmatched: 2. The germline V gene encodes CDR1 MNHNS and CDR2 SASEGT. The CDR3 sequence is CASSELAGGYNEQFF. The CDR3 region has the DNA TGTGCCAGCAGTGAGCTAGCGGGGGGTTACAATGAGCAGTTCTTC.

This chain connects TRBV28 to TRBJ2-2, with a possible D match to TRBD2 (5 bases). Germline CDR1 reads MDHEN; CDR2 reads SYDVKM. This CDR3 region has 19 residues. V was cut by 6 bases and J by 3 bases, with 26 bases left in between. The CDR3 coding sequence is TGTGCCAGCAGCACGGTAGCAGCCCTTGGGGAGCCCTACACCGGGGAGCTGTTTTTT. Translated: CASSTVAALGEPYTGELFF.

The genes are TRBV28 and TRBJ2-7; 7 bases line up with TRBD1. This CDR3 comprises 14 residues. J gave up 1 base and V 4 bases, and 4 bases lay outside the gene matches. Germline CDR1 is MDHEN and CDR2 is SYDVKM. The CDR3, as DNA: TGTGCCAGCAGTTCCCCACAGGGGTCCTACGAGCAGTACGTC. This encodes CASSSPQGSYEQYV.

The chain recombines TRBV9 with TRBJ1-2; 7 nucleotides agree with TRBD1. The CDR3 is 15 residues long. V was clipped by 0 bases and J by 6 bases; unmatched bases: 8. Germline CDR1 reads SGDLS; CDR2 reads YYNGEE. CDR3 amino acids: CASSVARDSANGYTF. CDR3 sequence (DNA): TGTGCCAGCAGCGTAGCTAGGGACAGCGCAAATGGCTACACCTTC.

This clone was seen once. The rearrangement links TRBV19 to TRBJ1-6; D is unresolved. Trimming took 7 bases from V and 7 from J, leaving 14 bases between them. The germline V gene has CDR1 LNHDA and CDR2 SQIVND (reference sequence). The CDR3 runs to 14 residues. In nucleotides, the CDR3 is TGTGCCAGTATGAGGGCCCCGGGGAATTCACCCCTCCACTTT. Protein product: CASMRAPGNSPLHF.